This TCR beta chain is from a study of control samples from healthy donors and cancer patients. TCRdb's table, derived via immunoSEQ multiplex PCR, lists solely in-frame clones and lacks some. The profile covers 130,000 to 150,000 clones, with around 94% appearing a single time and 13% to 15% taken by the ten largest. The CDR3 consists of 10 residues. V was clipped by 5 bases and J by 9 bases, with 9 bases between them. The germline V gene encodes CDR1 GTSNPN and CDR2 SVGIG (reference sequence). Sequenced: PBMCs. The clonotype comes from a man aged 60 to 75 with colorectal cancer. The chain joins TRBV30 to TRBJ2-3; D not certain. The CDR3 loop reads CAWGRGTQYF. CDR3 sequence (DNA): TGTGCCTGGGGGCGAGGCACGCAGTATTTT.